One sample yielded the 28 T cell receptor beta chains listed below, sequenced in a study of blood T cell repertoires in COVID-19. Method: immunoSEQ multiplex PCR; TCRdb's copy keeps in-frame clones and lacks some. The table includes some 43,000 clones, approximately 86% detected once. What was sequenced was peripheral blood. The receptor source for this set is a man aged 55 to 70 with active COVID-19.

The chain joins TRBV6-1 to TRBJ2-7; no definite D call. There are 14 residues in the CDR3. The V and J ends lost 1 base and 0 bases respectively, with 7 bases between them. Germline assignment: CDR1 MNHNS and CDR2 SASEGT. CDR3 loop: CASSEEHLSYEQYF. The CDR3 DNA reads TGTGCCAGCAGTGAAGAACACCTCTCCTACGAGCAGTACTTC.

This chain links TRBV7-2 with TRBJ1-5; D is undetermined. The CDR3 totals 15 residues. Looked up from germline, CDR1 is SGHTA and CDR2 is FQGNSA. Trimming took 1 base from V and 0 from J, leaving 7 bases between them. The CDR3 DNA is TGTGCCAGCAGCTTAGAACACCATAGCAATCAGCCCCAGCATTTT. Translated, it gives CASSLEHHSNQPQHF. Based on the CDR3 plus reference TRBV7-2 and TRBJ1-5, the full variable domain is GAGVSQSPSNKVTEKGKDVELRCDPISGHTALYWYRQSLGQGLEFLIYFQGNSAPDKSGLPSDRFSAERTGGSVSTLTIQRTQQEDSAVYLCASSLEHHSNQPQHFGDGTRLSIL.

This chain links TRBV30 with TRBJ2-5; TRBD2 aligns across 14 bases. V trimming: 2 bases; J trimming: 4 bases; junction bases outside the gene matches: 6. CDR1 and CDR2 (germline): GTSNPN, SVGIG (reference sequence). The CDR3 loop spans 16 amino acids. The CDR3 loop is CAWSLGLAGGGETQYF. In DNA, the CDR3 is TGTGCCTGGAGTCTCGGACTAGCGGGAGGAGGAGAGACCCAGTACTTC.

This clone has a single count. The chain couples TRBV5-6 to TRBJ2-2; 9 bases are a match to TRBD1. V was pared by 2 bases and J by 4 bases, with 6 bases of the junction left unmatched. CDR3 size: 16 residues. Germline CDR1 is SGHDT and CDR2 is YYEEEE. The CDR3 loop reads CASSFRQGGSTGELFF. The CDR3 DNA reads TGTGCCAGCAGCTTTAGACAGGGGGGGAGCACCGGGGAGCTGTTTTTT.

The CDR3 sequence: CASSLRGAGKETQYF. The CDR3 nucleotides are TGTGCCAGCAGCTTGCGGGGGGCCGGGAAAGAGACCCAGTACTTC. This chain links TRBV5-6 with TRBJ2-5, with a possible D match to TRBD2 (7 bases). Germline loops: CDR1 SGHDT, CDR2 YYEEEE. The CDR3 contains 15 residues. V lost 1 base and J lost 3, with 13 bases in between. The full variable domain, completed using reference TRBV5-6 and TRBJ2-5, is DAGVTQSPTHLIKTRGQQVTLRCSPKSGHDTVSWYQQALGQGPQFIFQYYEEEERQRGNFPDRFSGHQFPNYSSELNVNALLLGDSALYLCASSLRGAGKETQYFGPGTRLLVL.

This clone was seen just once. This rearrangement joins TRBV6-5 to TRBJ2-1; D gene uncertain. Trimming pared 7 bases from V and 8 bases from J, leaving 15 bases between. Germline-derived CDR1 and CDR2 are MNHEY and SVGAGI. This CDR3 is 13 amino acids long. The CDR3: CASTPDNRDEQFF. As DNA, the CDR3 is TGTGCCAGCACGCCAGACAACCGCGATGAGCAGTTCTTC.

The V and J genes are TRBV28 and TRBJ2-5; perhaps TRBD1 as D (5 bases). This CDR3 comprises 15 residues. Trimming took off 2 bases at V and 4 bases at J, with 14 bases between the two ends. The germline V gene encodes CDR1 MDHEN and CDR2 SYDVKM. CDR3: CASSLPQGVGETQYF. The DNA of the CDR3 is TGTGCCAGCAGTTTACCGCAGGGTGTTGGAGAGACCCAGTACTTC.

This clone was detected only once. The chain recombines TRBV7-9 with TRBJ2-7, with TRBD2 matching 11 bases. V shed 7 bases, J shed 6 bases, and the junction held 8 bases outside the gene matches. This CDR3 is built from 14 residues. Per germline, CDR1 SEHNR and CDR2 FQNEAQ (reference sequence). CDR3 region: CASTDLAGGLEQYF. The CDR3 nucleotides read TGTGCCAGCACCGATCTAGCGGGGGGTCTCGAGCAGTACTTC.

The chain carries TRBV10-3 and TRBJ2-2, with 7 nucleotides matching TRBD1. The germline CDR1 and CDR2 sequences are ENHRY and SYGVKD. This CDR3 has 14 residues. V lost 8 bases, J lost 0 bases, and 3 bases stayed unmatched. The CDR3 loop is CAILTGANTGELFF. The CDR3 DNA reads as TGTGCCATCCTTACAGGGGCGAACACCGGGGAGCTGTTTTTT.

J is TRBJ1-6 and V is TRBV6-1; 8 nucleotides align to TRBD1. With V trimmed by 0 bases and J by 10 bases, 8 bases remained unmatched. Per germline, CDR1 MNHNS and CDR2 SASEGT. CDR3 length: 16 amino acids. The CDR3 DNA is TGTGCCAGCAGTGAAGCTAGCGGCAGGGGGCGATCACCCCTCCACTTT. Its protein is CASSEASGRGRSPLHF.

The chain has TRBV5-4 and TRBJ2-3, with 8 bases identical to TRBD2. Germline assignment: CDR1 SGHNT and CDR2 YYREEE (reference sequence). The CDR3 sequence is 13 residues long. Unmatched junction bases numbered 5, after V lost 7 bases and J lost 4 bases. The CDR3 DNA follows: TGTGCCAGCCAGCGGGAGCTGTCAGATACGCAGTATTTT. This encodes CASQRELSDTQYF.

The chain uses TRBV12-3 or TRBV12-4 and TRBJ1-2; D uncertain. V shed 5 bases and J shed 7 bases, with 14 bases lying between them. The CDR3 totals 13 residues. The CDR3 protein is CASSTPAAGGYTF. CDR3 coding DNA: TGTGCCAGCAGTACCCCCGCAGCGGGTGGCTACACCTTC.

This chain joins TRBV9 and TRBJ2-6; 7 bases match TRBD1. CDR1 and CDR2 (germline): SGDLS, YYNGEE. V lost 4 bases, J lost 2 bases, and 6 bases stayed unmatched. This CDR3 has 16 residues. CDR3 region: CASSPRQGTGANVLTF. CDR3 DNA sequence: TGTGCCAGCAGCCCCCGACAGGGAACTGGGGCCAACGTCCTGACTTTC.

The CDR3 DNA sequence: TGTGCCAGCAGCGTAGGTTCGCCACCCCTAGGCGGGGAGCTGTTTTTT. Its translation: CASSVGSPPLGGELFF. This chain links TRBV9 with TRBJ2-2, with D hard to call. CDR1 SGDLS and CDR2 YYNGEE come from the germline V gene. The CDR3 runs 16 residues. The V end lost 0 bases, the J end lost 7 bases, and 16 bases lay between the germline ends.

The chain combines TRBV6-2 or TRBV6-3 with TRBJ1-5; D remains unclear. The germline CDR1 and CDR2 sequences are MNHEY and SVGEGT. CDR3 length equals 14 residues. V lost 4 bases and J 6 bases, leaving 13 bases between the germline ends. For the CDR3, the DNA is TGTGCCAGCAGTTCAGAGGGCAGATTTCAGCCCCAGCATTTT. It yields the protein CASSSEGRFQPQHF.

The V and J genes are TRBV27 and TRBJ1-5, with 9 bases fitting TRBD1. CDR3 length equals 18 residues. Germline values: CDR1 MNHEY, CDR2 SMNVEV (reference sequence). J gave up 1 base and V 5 bases, and 12 bases lay outside the gene matches. The CDR3 region is CASSTFYRGLKSNQPQHF. CDR3 coding DNA: TGTGCCAGCAGTACCTTCTACAGGGGGCTTAAGAGCAATCAGCCCCAGCATTTT.

The V and J genes are TRBV25-1 and TRBJ2-3; possibly TRBD1 for D (7 bases). Looked up from germline, CDR1 is MGHDK and CDR2 is SYGVNS. V lost 3 bases to trimming and J lost 4 bases, with 14 bases between them. There are 15 residues in the CDR3. The CDR3 DNA reads TGTGCCAGCAGTGACAGACAGGGAGGAGCAGATACGCAGTATTTT. This encodes CASSDRQGGADTQYF.

This clone was seen a handful of times. J is TRBJ2-7 and V is TRBV7-9; D may be TRBD2 (6 bases). The CDR3 length is 13 residues. V shed 5 bases and J shed 6 bases, with 14 bases lying between them. Germline-derived CDR1 and CDR2 are SEHNR and FQNEAQ (reference sequence). This chain's CDR3 is CASSGTGEGEQYF. The CDR3 DNA reads TGTGCCAGCAGCGGTACGGGGGAAGGCGAGCAGTACTTC.

The chain couples TRBV5-1 to TRBJ2-5; 9 bases are a match to TRBD2. CDR3 length equals 16 residues. From germline, CDR1 is SGHRS and CDR2 YFSETQ. After removal of 0 bases from V and 1 base from J, the junction contained 4 bases not matched to a gene. The CDR3 bases are TGCGCCAGCAGCTTGGTTAGCGGGGGAGGCCAAGAGACCCAGTACTTC. Residues: CASSLVSGGGQETQYF.

The rearrangement joins TRBV7-2 to TRBJ1-5; D gene uncertain. Germline V gene data show CDR1 as SGHTA and CDR2 as FQGNSA. CDR3 length: 15 residues. V lost 5 bases and J 9 bases, leaving 20 bases between the germline ends. In DNA form, the CDR3 reads TGTGCCAGCAGCCCCCAGGACGGAGGTGGGGTGCCCCAGCATTTT. The encoded protein is CASSPQDGGGVPQHF.

In regard to this clone: This sample includes further DNA sequences coding for the same CDR3. The rearrangement uses TRBV30 and TRBJ2-3; no reliable D call. Germline lookup yields CDR1 GTSNPN and CDR2 SVGIG (reference sequence). V was clipped by 0 bases and J by 1 base, with 5 bases between them. There are 13 residues in the CDR3. The CDR3 reads CAWSVRGTDTQYF. CDR3 bases: TGTGCCTGGAGTGTAAGAGGCACAGATACGCAGTATTTT.

This chain's CDR3 is CASRDAQETQYF. CDR3 DNA sequence: TGTGCCAGCCGTGATGCGCAAGAGACCCAGTACTTC. The gene calls are TRBV12-3 or TRBV12-4 and TRBJ2-5; D not certain. V lost 8 bases to trimming and J lost 2 bases, with 9 bases between them. CDR3 length: 12 amino acids.

This chain joins TRBV2 and TRBJ1-1; no definite D call. The CDR3 length is 12 residues. Germline lookup yields CDR1 SNHLY and CDR2 FYNNEI. Trimming shortened V by 6 bases and J by 2 bases, and 7 bases separated the two germline ends. The CDR3 protein is CASRVVNTEAFF. The CDR3 region has the DNA TGTGCCAGCAGAGTAGTTAACACTGAAGCTTTCTTT. Looking up the rest from reference TRBV2 and TRBJ1-1 gives the full variable domain: EPEVTQTPSHQVTQMGQEVILRCVPISNHLYFYWYRQILGQKVEFLVSFYNNEISEKSEIFDDQFSVERPDGSNFTLKIRSTKLEDSAMYFCASRVVNTEAFFGQGTRLTVV.

The chain is built from TRBV19 and TRBJ1-3; D is possibly TRBD1 (5 bases). V lost 4 bases and J lost 2, with 9 bases in between. Germline assignment: CDR1 LNHDA and CDR2 SQIVND (reference sequence). The CDR3 extends over 14 amino acids. The CDR3 loop is CASSTRQTGNTIYF. In DNA, the CDR3 is TGTGCCAGTAGTACCCGACAGACTGGAAACACCATATATTTT.

This rearrangement joins TRBV10-3 to TRBJ2-7, with no clear D. With 0 bases removed from V and 8 bases from J, the gap between germline ends came to 8 bases. The germline V gene encodes CDR1 ENHRY and CDR2 SYGVKD. This CDR3 comprises 12 residues. The CDR3 sequence is CAISESKPQQYF. The CDR3 DNA follows: TGTGCCATCAGTGAGTCGAAGCCTCAGCAGTACTTC.

As for this clone: At one boundary the junction diverges from the germline segment, which might be a read error. CDR3 protein: CVSTKQYNQPQHF. Written as DNA, the CDR3 is TGTGTCAGCACGAAACAGTACAATCAGCCCCAGCATTTT. V and J are TRBV6-5 and TRBJ1-5; D ambiguous. The CDR3 is 13 residues long. Germline V CDR1 and CDR2: MNHEY, SVGAGI.

V gene TRBV14 combines with J gene TRBJ1-2, with D possibly TRBD1 on 6 matching bases. The V gene lost 1 base and the J gene lost 4 bases, with 10 bases spanning the gap. Germline CDR1 SGHDN, CDR2 FVKESK. The CDR3 totals 14 residues. CDR3 coding DNA: TGTGCCAGCAGCCAAGCAGGGGCCTTCTATGGCTACACCTTC. Encoded protein: CASSQAGAFYGYTF.

The sample holds one count of this clone. This chain connects TRBV9 to TRBJ2-1; D ambiguous. The length of the CDR3 is 14 residues. The germline CDR1 and CDR2 sequences are SGDLS and YYNGEE. Trimming left V 3 bases short and J 5 bases short, with 12 bases between. The CDR3 protein is CASSGHPFDNEQFF. CDR3 bases: TGTGCCAGCAGCGGACACCCCTTCGACAATGAGCAGTTCTTC.